Detailed here is one TCR beta chain. The specificity of this receptor is unknown. No base quality values were provided; no much bigger clone lies one nucleotide off. The germline V gene (reference sequence) gives CDR1 as DFQATT and CDR2 as SNEGSKA. V sheds 0 bases and J sheds 6 bases, leaving 9 bases between their ends. The CDR3 starts with the cysteine, ends with the phenylalanine, and has 12 residues. The only DNA kept is the CDR3, 36 bases in frame from the first base. The entry originates in a study of CD8 T cells in ankylosing spondylitis (dated by TCRdb to about 2017). Notes on the research overall: T cell receptor beta repertoires were profiled in healthy donors and ankylosing spondylitis patients so that disease-linked TCR variants could be found. The full study cohort was made up of 20 to 25 ankylosing spondylitis patients and 95 to 130 healthy donors. Peripheral blood was sampled, and synovial fluid was also collected from ankylosing spondylitis patients. Results and caveats for the whole study, not just this receptor: The disease-linked clones showed a CD8+ phenotype and occurred at relatively low frequencies in peripheral blood. The disease-linked clones were reported as significantly enriched in matched synovial fluid samples from ankylosing spondylitis patients. Some TCR beta motif variants had previously been reported in synovial fluid and blood of reactive arthritis patients, which suggested common disease-initiation mechanisms. A TCR beta motif of fewer than 10 highly homologous amino acid variants appeared characteristic of blood from ankylosing spondylitis patients.

The reads were generated on an Illumina HiSeq 2500. Quantitative 5'-RACE with molecular barcodes was the method used to prepare the TCR beta libraries. In the source study's methods: A new computational method based on a probabilistic model of VDJ rearrangement was used to identify disease-linked TCR variants. Using fastp at Q25 and MiXCR, TCRdb reprocessed the public reads and kept productive beta chains. Every distinct CDR3 protein forms one entry, paired with its most common genes and DNA. TCRdb's processing, not the authors', yielded these V and J calls. The table for this sample lists some 350,000 distinct CDR3 sequences; about 14% of them were counted only once. Clones ranked in the top ten supply approximately 0.99% of the sample.

This sequence originates from a male donor with ankylosing spondylitis or in good health (not recorded which). Here the chain combines TRBV20-1 and TRBJ2-7, with the D gene not clear enough to name. Sample: blood, either unsorted or a sorted T cell fraction (not recorded which). CDR3 reads: CSARDGLGEQYF. The DNA sequence reads TGCAGTGCTAGAGATGGGTTGGGCGAGCAGTACTTC.